These 23 T cell receptor beta chains came from one sample sequenced in a study of monozygotic twins with inflammatory bowel disease. Following a re-call of the 5' RACE reads, TCRdb has one entry per CDR3 protein and lacks DNA. This table holds fewer than 550,000 distinct CDR3 sequences. The specimen was blood. These receptors originate from a human donor with ulcerative colitis or Crohn's disease, or a healthy co-twin of an affected twin (not recorded which).

Here the CDR3 reads CASSLADSYNEQFF. This rearrangement joins TRBV5-1 to TRBJ2-1. This CDR3 is 14 amino acids long. CDR1 is SGHRS, CDR2 YFSETQ, per germline.

The chain joins TRBV20-1 to TRBJ2-5; absent DNA, TCRdb's TRBD2 call cannot be checked. The length of the CDR3 is 16 residues. The germline CDR1 and CDR2 sequences are DFQATT and SNEGSKA (reference sequence). CDR3 in amino acids: CSARGGDLKYGETQYF.

The rearrangement joins TRBV19 to TRBJ1-2; the TCRdb D gene call, TRBD1, has no DNA to confirm it. CDR1 LNHDA and CDR2 SQIVND come from the germline V gene (reference sequence). This CDR3 has 12 residues. CDR3 region: CATSRMGYGYTF.

The chain couples TRBV9 to TRBJ2-1. CDR1 is SGDLS and CDR2 is YYNGEE in the germline V gene. The CDR3 runs to 16 residues. The CDR3 loop reads CASSVDGHPPYNEQFF.

The V and J genes are TRBV12-3 or TRBV12-4 and TRBJ2-1; TCRdb's assignment of TRBD1 cannot be checked, as there is no DNA. The CDR3 consists of 13 residues. The CDR3 here is CASSSGTSHEQFF.

The chain has TRBV6-5 and TRBJ1-5; TCRdb's D call of TRBD1 is untestable without DNA. Germline lookup yields CDR1 MNHEY and CDR2 SVGAGI. The CDR3 is made up of 17 amino acids. The CDR3 sequence is CASSSADSPYSNQPQHF.

CDR3 loop: CASSPGDSYQETQYF. J is TRBJ2-5 and V is TRBV7-2; the TCRdb call, TRBD1, lacks DNA for checking. The CDR3 runs to 15 residues. Germline-derived CDR1 and CDR2 are SGHTA and FQGNSA.

This chain uses TRBV12-3 or TRBV12-4 with TRBJ2-3; TCRdb names TRBD2, which stays unverified in the absence of DNA. This CDR3 comprises 14 residues. CDR3: CASTFSSSTDTQYF.

The V and J genes are TRBV7-9 and TRBJ2-1; the D call of TRBD1 rests on TCRdb alone, since no DNA is present to check it. This CDR3 contains 16 residues. The germline V gene has CDR1 SEHNR and CDR2 FQNEAQ (reference sequence). CDR3 in amino acids: CASSLGQGLGNNEQFF.

The CDR3 sequence is CASSQVPGQVVQPQHF. The chain uses TRBV4-2 and TRBJ1-5; TCRdb indicates TRBD1, and absent DNA this call remains unverified. CDR3 length equals 16 residues. Germline V gene data show CDR1 as LGHNA and CDR2 as YNFKEQ.

J is TRBJ2-1 and V is TRBV24-1; TCRdb calls TRBD1, which cannot be checked without DNA. The CDR3 has 16 amino acids. Per germline, CDR1 KGHDR and CDR2 SFDVKD. CDR3 in amino acids: CATSDSTAGLHNEQFF.

The chain employs TRBV5-1 and TRBJ2-1; no DNA is available, so the TRBD1 call from TCRdb remains unchecked. The germline gives CDR1 SGHRS, CDR2 YFSETQ. The CDR3 sequence is 15 residues long. The CDR3 spells CASSATGGGLNEQFF.

The chain recombines TRBV5-1 with TRBJ1-3; the TCRdb D gene call, TRBD1, has no DNA to confirm it. Looked up from germline, CDR1 is SGHRS and CDR2 is YFSETQ. This CDR3 comprises 17 residues. This chain's CDR3 is CASSLATGGGSGNTIYF.

This sequence joins TRBV7-2 and TRBJ2-5; TCRdb proposes TRBD1, but this gene call is untestable without DNA. Germline V gives CDR1 SGHTA, CDR2 FQGNSA. The CDR3 covers 13 residues. The CDR3 loop is CASSRSTGETQYF.

The chain couples TRBV30 to TRBJ2-5; TCRdb proposes TRBD1, but this gene call is untestable without DNA. This CDR3 is 14 amino acids long. CDR1 and CDR2 from the germline V gene are GTSNPN and SVGIG (reference sequence). CDR3 region: CACARTLYQETQYF. Combining the CDR3 with reference TRBV30 and TRBJ2-5 gives the whole variable domain SQTIHQWPATLVQPVGSPLSLECTVEGTSNPNLYWYRQAAGRGLQLLFYSVGIGQISSEVPQNLSASRPQDRQFILSSKKLLLSDSGFYLCACARTLYQETQYFGPGTRLLVL.

The chain joins TRBV29-1 to TRBJ1-2; TCRdb indicates TRBD1, and absent DNA this call remains unverified. The length of the CDR3 is 11 residues. Germline CDR1 SQVTM, CDR2 ANQGSEA. The CDR3 is CSVGHRYGYTF. Variable domain in full (rest from reference TRBV29-1 and TRBJ1-2): SAVISQKPSRDICQRGTSLTIQCQVDSQVTMMFWYRQQPGQSLTLIATANQGSEATYESGFVIDKFPISRPNLTFSTLTVSNMSPEDSSIYLCSVGHRYGYTFGSGTRLTVV.

The chain is built from TRBV10-3 and TRBJ2-1; TCRdb's D gene call, TRBD2, goes unchecked for lack of DNA. This CDR3 has 12 amino acids. The V gene's germline CDR1 is ENHRY and CDR2 SYGVKD. The CDR3 is CATSALAVEQFF.

The chain links TRBV9 to TRBJ1-5; the TRBD1 assignment by TCRdb is unverifiable without DNA. Germline loops: CDR1 SGDLS, CDR2 YYNGEE. The CDR3 runs to 15 residues. The CDR3 loop reads CASSANGGVGQPQHF.

This CDR3 reads CASSLRAERRSNQPQHF. This sequence joins TRBV27 and TRBJ1-5. CDR1 and CDR2 (germline): MNHEY, SMNVEV (reference sequence). The CDR3 sequence is 17 residues long.

This sequence joins TRBV5-1 and TRBJ1-4; there is no DNA to check the TCRdb D call of TRBD1. This CDR3 region has 16 residues. The germline CDR1 and CDR2 sequences are SGHRS and YFSETQ. CDR3 region: CASSPGQGQSNEKLFF.

The V call is TRBV6-1, the J call TRBJ2-1; the TCRdb D gene call, TRBD2, has no DNA to confirm it. This CDR3 is built from 15 residues. Germline-derived CDR1 and CDR2 are MNHNS and SASEGT. The CDR3 spells CASSEGLATYNEQFF.

The V and J genes are TRBV7-2 and TRBJ1-2. The germline gives CDR1 SGHTA, CDR2 FQGNSA. CDR3 length: 14 amino acids. The CDR3 reads CASSLLSSNYGYTF.

The J gene is TRBJ1-5, the V gene TRBV7-9; TCRdb selects TRBD1, and the lack of DNA leaves this call unchecked. This CDR3 is built from 14 residues. CDR1 is SEHNR and CDR2 is FQNEAQ in the germline V gene (reference sequence). The CDR3 sequence: CASSMTAGNQRQHF.